These 12 T cell receptor beta chains originate from one sample sequenced in a study of PD-1 blockade in classical Hodgkin lymphoma. Every patient experienced relapse after autologous stem cell transplantation, and brentuximab vedotin exposure varied. Sequencing used immunoSEQ multiplex PCR; TCRdb keeps in-frame clones, though not all of them. The sample shows 45,000 to 60,000 clones, 81% of them seen only once. Sequencing was performed on peripheral blood mononuclear cells (PBMCs), taken at baseline. These receptors all stem from a human donor with classical Hodgkin lymphoma.

The CDR3 sequence is CASSWDSNYGYTF. DNA for the CDR3: TGTGCCAGCAGCTGGGACAGTAACTATGGCTACACCTTC. The chain uses TRBV7-2 and TRBJ1-2; 7 positions match TRBD1. CDR3 length equals 13 residues. Unmatched junction bases numbered 0, after V lost 4 bases and J lost 1 base. Germline V gene sequence: CDR1 SGHTA, CDR2 FQGNSA.

CDR3 bases: TGTGCCAGCAGCTTATCCACCGGAGGCTACAATGAGCAGTTCTTC. Amino acid sequence: CASSLSTGGYNEQFF. V gene TRBV7-2 combines with J gene TRBJ2-1; the D gene is possibly TRBD2 (5 bases). The CDR3 totals 15 residues. Germline loops: CDR1 SGHTA, CDR2 FQGNSA. Trimming pared 2 bases from V and 3 bases from J, leaving 11 bases between.

CDR3 bases: TGTGCCAGCTCGCCTCCGACAGGGGGATTCTACGAGCAGTACTTC. Translation: CASSPPTGGFYEQYF. The chain links TRBV18 to TRBJ2-7, with TRBD1 matching 9 bases. This CDR3 is 15 amino acids long. The V and J ends lost 6 bases and 3 bases, in that order; junction bases with no gene match: 9. CDR1 and CDR2 from the germline V gene are KGHSH and LQKENI.

The table lists this clone with a count of one. The chain recombines TRBV6-6 with TRBJ1-1; D is perhaps TRBD1 (5 bases). V was pared by 5 bases and J by 4 bases, with 14 bases between. The CDR3 extends over 14 amino acids. Germline CDR1 MNHNY, CDR2 SVGAGI (reference sequence). In DNA form, the CDR3 reads TGTGCCAGCAGTCGCGGGACTCCCGGCACTGAAGCTTTCTTT. Translation gives CASSRGTPGTEAFF.

V and J are TRBV21-1 and TRBJ1-5. TRBV21-1 represents a pseudogene. This CDR3 contains 13 residues. This CDR3 is CASVSGEGQPQHF. The DNA for the CDR3 is TGTGCCAGTGTAAGCGGGGAGGGTCAGCCCCAGCATTTT.

The rearrangement links TRBV7-2 to TRBJ2-2; 9 nucleotides match TRBD1. The junction had 1 base not matched to a gene; V was cut back by 2 bases and J by 3 bases. Germline CDR1 is SGHTA and CDR2 is FQGNSA. The CDR3 runs to 15 residues. The CDR3 sequence is CASSLRTGDTGELFF. The CDR3 coding sequence is TGTGCCAGCAGCTTACGGACAGGGGACACCGGGGAGCTGTTTTTT.

The chain couples TRBV18 to TRBJ1-4; D unresolved. There are 12 residues in the CDR3. V was shortened by 3 bases and J by 7 bases, with 6 bases between the two germline ends. CDR1 KGHSH and CDR2 LQKENI come from the germline V gene. The CDR3 here is CASSPSVEKLFF. The CDR3 bases are TGTGCCAGCTCACCTTCGGTTGAAAAACTGTTTTTT.

This chain connects TRBV6-1 to TRBJ1-5; D is ambiguous. Trimming took off 8 bases at V and 0 bases at J, with 11 bases between the two ends. Germline CDR1 reads MNHNS; CDR2 reads SASEGT. CDR3 length: 14 amino acids. The CDR3 nucleotides read TGTGCCAGCGCCGAGACACTTAGCAATCAGCCCCAGCATTTT. This codes for CASAETLSNQPQHF.

The chain couples TRBV27 to TRBJ2-1; TRBD1 matches 8 bases. CDR1 is MNHEY, CDR2 SMNVEV, per germline (reference sequence). V lost 5 bases to trimming and J lost 0 bases; unmatched junction nucleotides: 6. The CDR3 is 16 amino acids. The CDR3 DNA reads TGTGCCAGCAGTCTCCAGGGGGCGGTCTCCTACAATGAGCAGTTCTTC. It is translated as CASSLQGAVSYNEQFF.

This clone has only a few counts. The gene calls are TRBV30 and TRBJ1-2, with D unclear. The CDR3 covers 12 residues. Germline CDR1 is GTSNPN and CDR2 is SVGIG (reference sequence). V was cut by 4 bases and J by 0 bases, with 6 bases left in between. In DNA, the CDR3 is TGTGCCTGGACGACTTCTAACTATGGCTACACCTTC. It yields the protein CAWTTSNYGYTF.

The chain links TRBV28 to TRBJ2-1; 12 bases map to TRBD2. The CDR3 loop spans 15 amino acids. The junction had 2 bases not matched to a gene; V was cut back by 2 bases and J by 6 bases. Germline values: CDR1 MDHEN, CDR2 SYDVKM. The CDR3 nucleotides read TGTGCCAGCAGTTTAAGACTAGCGGGAGTCAATGAGCAGTTCTTC. This codes for CASSLRLAGVNEQFF. Looking up the rest from reference TRBV28 and TRBJ2-1 gives the full variable domain: DVKVTQSSRYLVKRTGEKVFLECVQDMDHENMFWYRQDPGLGLRLIYFSYDVKMKEKGDIPEGYSVSREKKERFSLILESASTNQTSMYLCASSLRLAGVNEQFFGPGTRLTVL.

This chain joins TRBV29-1 and TRBJ2-1; 8 bases align to TRBD2. The V gene end was trimmed by 1 base and the J gene end by 4 bases; junction bases not matched to a gene: 3. This CDR3 region has 14 residues. Germline CDR1 is SQVTM and CDR2 is ANQGSEA. The CDR3 protein is CSVEALAVYNEQFF. For the CDR3, the DNA is TGCAGCGTTGAAGCACTAGCGGTTTACAATGAGCAGTTCTTC.